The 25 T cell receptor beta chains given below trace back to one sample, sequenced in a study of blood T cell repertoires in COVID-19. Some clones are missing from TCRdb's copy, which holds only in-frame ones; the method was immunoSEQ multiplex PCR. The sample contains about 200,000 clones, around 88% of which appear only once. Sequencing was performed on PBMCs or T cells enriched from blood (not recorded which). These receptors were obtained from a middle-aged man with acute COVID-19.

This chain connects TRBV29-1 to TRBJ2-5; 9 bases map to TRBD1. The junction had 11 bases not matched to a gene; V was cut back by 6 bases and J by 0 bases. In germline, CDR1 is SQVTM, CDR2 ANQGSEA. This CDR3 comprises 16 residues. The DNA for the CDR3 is TGCAGCGTCGACAGTCCCGGGACAGGGTACCAAGAGACCCAGTACTTC. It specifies CSVDSPGTGYQETQYF.

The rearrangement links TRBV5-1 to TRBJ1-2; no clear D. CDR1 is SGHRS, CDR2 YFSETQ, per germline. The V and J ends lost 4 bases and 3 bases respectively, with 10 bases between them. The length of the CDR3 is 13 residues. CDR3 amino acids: CASSLDTHYGYTF. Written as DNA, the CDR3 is TGCGCCAGCAGCCTTGACACCCACTATGGCTACACCTTC.

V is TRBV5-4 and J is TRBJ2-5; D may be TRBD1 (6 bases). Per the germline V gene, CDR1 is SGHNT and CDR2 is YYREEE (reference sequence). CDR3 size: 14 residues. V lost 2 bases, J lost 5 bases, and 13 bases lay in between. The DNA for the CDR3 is TGTGCCAGCAGCTTTAAAGGGGGTCTGGAGACCCAGTACTTC. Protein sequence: CASSFKGGLETQYF.

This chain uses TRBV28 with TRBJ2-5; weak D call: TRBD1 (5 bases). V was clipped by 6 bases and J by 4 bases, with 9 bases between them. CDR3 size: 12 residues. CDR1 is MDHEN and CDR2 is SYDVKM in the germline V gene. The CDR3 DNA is TGTGCCAGCAGGCAGGGTCCAGAGACCCAGTACTTC. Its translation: CASRQGPETQYF.

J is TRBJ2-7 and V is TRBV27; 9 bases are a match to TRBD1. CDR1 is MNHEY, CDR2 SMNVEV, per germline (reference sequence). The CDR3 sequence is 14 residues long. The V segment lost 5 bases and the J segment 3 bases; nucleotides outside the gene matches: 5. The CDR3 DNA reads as TGTGCCAGCAGTGAACAGACAGGGGGCTACGAGCAGTACTTC. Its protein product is CASSEQTGGYEQYF.

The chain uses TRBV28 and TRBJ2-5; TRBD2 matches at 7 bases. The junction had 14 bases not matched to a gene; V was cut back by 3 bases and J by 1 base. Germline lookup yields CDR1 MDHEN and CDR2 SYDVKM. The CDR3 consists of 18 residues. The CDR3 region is CASSFGQRLASPQETQYF. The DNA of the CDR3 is TGTGCCAGCAGTTTTGGGCAGAGACTAGCAAGCCCCCAAGAGACCCAGTACTTC.

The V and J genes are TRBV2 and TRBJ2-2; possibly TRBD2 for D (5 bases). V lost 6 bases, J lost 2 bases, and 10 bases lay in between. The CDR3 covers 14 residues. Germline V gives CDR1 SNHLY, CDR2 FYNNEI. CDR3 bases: TGTGCCAGCAGAAGGGAGTCCAACACCGGGGAGCTGTTTTTT. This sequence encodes CASRRESNTGELFF.

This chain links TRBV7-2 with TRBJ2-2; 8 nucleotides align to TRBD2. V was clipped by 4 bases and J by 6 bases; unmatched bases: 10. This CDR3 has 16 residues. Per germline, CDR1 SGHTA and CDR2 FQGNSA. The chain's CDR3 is CASSSQGTRVAGELFF. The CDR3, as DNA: TGTGCCAGCAGCTCCCAGGGGACTAGGGTGGCCGGGGAGCTGTTTTTT.

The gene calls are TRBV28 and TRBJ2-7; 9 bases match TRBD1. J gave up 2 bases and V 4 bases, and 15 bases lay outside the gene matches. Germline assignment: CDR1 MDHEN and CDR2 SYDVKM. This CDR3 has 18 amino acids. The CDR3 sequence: CASSWASRDRAVAYEQYF. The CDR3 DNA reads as TGTGCCAGCAGTTGGGCGTCCCGGGACAGGGCCGTCGCCTACGAGCAGTACTTC.

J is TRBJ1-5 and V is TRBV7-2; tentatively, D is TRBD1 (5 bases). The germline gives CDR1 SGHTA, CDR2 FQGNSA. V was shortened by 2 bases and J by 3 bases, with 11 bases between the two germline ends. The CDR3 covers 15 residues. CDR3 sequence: CASSLIWGVNQPQHF. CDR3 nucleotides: TGTGCCAGCAGCTTAATATGGGGGGTCAATCAGCCCCAGCATTTT. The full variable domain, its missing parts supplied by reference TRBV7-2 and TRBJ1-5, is GAGVSQSPSNKVTEKGKDVELRCDPISGHTALYWYRQSLGQGLEFLIYFQGNSAPDKSGLPSDRFSAERTGGSVSTLTIQRTQQEDSAVYLCASSLIWGVNQPQHFGDGTRLSIL.

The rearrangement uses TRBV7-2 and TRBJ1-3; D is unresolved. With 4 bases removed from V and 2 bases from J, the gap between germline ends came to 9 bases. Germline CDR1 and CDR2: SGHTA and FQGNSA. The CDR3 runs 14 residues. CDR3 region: CASSSMSPGNTIYF. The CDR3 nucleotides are TGTGCCAGCAGCTCTATGAGCCCTGGAAACACCATATATTTT.

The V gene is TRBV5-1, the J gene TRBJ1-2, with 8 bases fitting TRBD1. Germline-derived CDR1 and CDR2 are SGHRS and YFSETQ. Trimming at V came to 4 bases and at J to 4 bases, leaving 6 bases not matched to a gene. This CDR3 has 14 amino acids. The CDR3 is CASSPSDRGYGYTF. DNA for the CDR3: TGCGCCAGCAGCCCCTCAGACAGGGGCTATGGCTACACCTTC.

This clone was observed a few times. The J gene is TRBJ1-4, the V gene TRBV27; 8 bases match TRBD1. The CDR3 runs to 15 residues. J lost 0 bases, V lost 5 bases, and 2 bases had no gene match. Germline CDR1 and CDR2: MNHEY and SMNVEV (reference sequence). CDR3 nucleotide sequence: TGTGCCAGCAGTCCGACAGGGGCAACTAATGAAAAACTGTTTTTT. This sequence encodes CASSPTGATNEKLFF. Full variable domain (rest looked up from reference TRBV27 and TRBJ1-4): EAQVTQNPRYLITVTGKKLTVTCSQNMNHEYMSWYRQDPGLGLRQIYYSMNVEVTDKGDVPEGYKVSRKEKRNFPLILESPSPNQTSLYFCASSPTGATNEKLFFGSGTQLSVL.

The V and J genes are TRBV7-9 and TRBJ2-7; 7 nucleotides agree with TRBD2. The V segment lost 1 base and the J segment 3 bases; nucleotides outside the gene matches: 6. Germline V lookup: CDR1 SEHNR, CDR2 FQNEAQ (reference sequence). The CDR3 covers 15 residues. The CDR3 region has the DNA TGTGCCAGCAGCTTAGAGCGGGGAGGGATCTACGAGCAGTACTTC. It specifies CASSLERGGIYEQYF.

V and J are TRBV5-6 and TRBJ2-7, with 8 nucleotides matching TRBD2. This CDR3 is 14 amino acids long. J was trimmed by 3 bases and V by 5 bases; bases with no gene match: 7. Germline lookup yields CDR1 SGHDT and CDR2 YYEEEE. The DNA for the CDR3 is TGTGCCAGCAGAAGGACTAGCAGTTTCTACGAGCAGTACTTC. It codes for CASRRTSSFYEQYF.

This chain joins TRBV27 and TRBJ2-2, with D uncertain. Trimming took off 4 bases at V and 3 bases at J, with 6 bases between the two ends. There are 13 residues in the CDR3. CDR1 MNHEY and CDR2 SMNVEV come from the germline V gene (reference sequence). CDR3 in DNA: TGTGCCAGCAGTTGGCCACACACCGGGGAGCTGTTTTTT. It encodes CASSWPHTGELFF.

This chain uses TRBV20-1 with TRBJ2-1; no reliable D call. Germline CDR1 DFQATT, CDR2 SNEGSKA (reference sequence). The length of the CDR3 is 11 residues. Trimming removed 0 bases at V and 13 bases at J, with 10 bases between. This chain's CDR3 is CSARDRSLQFF. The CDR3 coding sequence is TGCAGTGCTAGAGATCGGTCTCTCCAGTTCTTC.

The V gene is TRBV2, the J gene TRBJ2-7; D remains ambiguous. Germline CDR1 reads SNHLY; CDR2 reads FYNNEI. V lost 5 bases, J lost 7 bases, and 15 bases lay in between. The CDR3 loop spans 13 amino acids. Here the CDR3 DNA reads TGTGCCAGCAGTTTTGGCCTTTTTCTGGAGCAGTACTTC. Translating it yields CASSFGLFLEQYF.

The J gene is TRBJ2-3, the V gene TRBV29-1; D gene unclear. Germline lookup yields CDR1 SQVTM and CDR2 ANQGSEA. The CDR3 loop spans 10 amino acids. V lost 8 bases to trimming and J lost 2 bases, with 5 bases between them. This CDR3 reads CSTYTDTQYF. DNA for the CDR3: TGCAGCACCTACACAGATACGCAGTATTTT.

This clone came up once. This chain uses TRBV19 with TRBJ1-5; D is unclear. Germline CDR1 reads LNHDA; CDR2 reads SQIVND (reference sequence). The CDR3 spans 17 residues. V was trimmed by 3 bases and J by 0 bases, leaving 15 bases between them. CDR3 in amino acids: CASSIKQLTYSNQPQHF. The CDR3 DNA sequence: TGTGCCAGTAGTATTAAACAGCTGACCTATAGCAATCAGCCCCAGCATTTT.

The CDR3 loop is CASRGAGGGYQPQHF. The CDR3 nucleotides are TGTGCCAGCAGGGGCGCAGGGGGCGGTTATCAGCCCCAGCATTTT. The J gene is TRBJ1-5, the V gene TRBV21-1; TRBD1, the D gene given by the table, was not confirmed from the DNA. TRBV21-1 is listed as a pseudogene. The CDR3 is made up of 15 amino acids.

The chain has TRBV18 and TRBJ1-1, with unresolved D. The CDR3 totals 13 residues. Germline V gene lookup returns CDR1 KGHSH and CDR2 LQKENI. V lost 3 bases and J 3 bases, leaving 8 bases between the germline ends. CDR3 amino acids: CASSPASDTEAFF. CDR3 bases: TGTGCCAGCTCACCGGCATCTGACACTGAAGCTTTCTTT. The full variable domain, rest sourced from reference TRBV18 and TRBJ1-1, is NAGVMQNPRHLVRRRGQEARLRCSPMKGHSHVYWYRQLPEEGLKFMVYLQKENIIDESGMPKERFSAEFPKEGPSILRIQQVVRGDSAAYFCASSPASDTEAFFGQGTRLTVV.

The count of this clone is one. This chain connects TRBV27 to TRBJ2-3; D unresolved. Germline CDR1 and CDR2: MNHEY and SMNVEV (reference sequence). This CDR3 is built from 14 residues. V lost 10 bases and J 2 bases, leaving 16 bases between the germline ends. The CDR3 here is CATNMVRFTDTQYF. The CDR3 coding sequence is TGTGCCACCAACATGGTCCGTTTCACAGATACGCAGTATTTT.

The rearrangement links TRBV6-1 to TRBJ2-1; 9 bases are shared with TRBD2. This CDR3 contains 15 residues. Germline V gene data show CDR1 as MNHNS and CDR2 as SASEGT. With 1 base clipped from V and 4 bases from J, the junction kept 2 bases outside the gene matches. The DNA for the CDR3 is TGTGCCAGCAGTGAAGAAGCGGGAGGTTACAATGAGCAGTTCTTC. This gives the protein CASSEEAGGYNEQFF.

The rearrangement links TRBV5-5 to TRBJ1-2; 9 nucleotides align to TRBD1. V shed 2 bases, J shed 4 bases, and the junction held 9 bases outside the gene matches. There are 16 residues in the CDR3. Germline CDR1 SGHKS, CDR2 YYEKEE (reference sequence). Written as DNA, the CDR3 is TGTGCCAGCAGCTTAGGGATGGGGGACAGGGTCTATGGCTACACCTTC. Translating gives CASSLGMGDRVYGYTF. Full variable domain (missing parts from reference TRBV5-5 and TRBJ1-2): DAGVTQSPTHLIKTRGQQVTLRCSPISGHKSVSWYQQVLGQGPQFIFQYYEKEERGRGNFPDRFSARQFPNYSSELNVNALLLGDSALYLCASSLGMGDRVYGYTFGSGTRLTVV.